Listed here is a single T cell receptor beta chain. The CDR3 runs 16 residues. Germline CDR1 MDHEN, CDR2 SYDVKM. The ends were cut back, 4 bases at V and 3 bases at J, with 19 bases in the middle. Assay used: immunoSEQ multiplex PCR; TCRdb lists only in-frame clones, some missing. The data contain more than 300,000 clones, around 87% of them singletons. The sample originates from a study of blood T cell repertoires in COVID-19. Study-level information: Some COVID-19 samples were acute and others convalescent; all came from the United States, Italy and Spain. T cells, B-cell-depleted T cells, or PBMCs provided the cDNA or gDNA that served as material.

Sequenced: peripheral blood. The chain has TRBV28 and TRBJ2-7; the D gene is possibly TRBD2 (6 bases). The receptor was isolated from a woman in her twenties or thirties with COVID-19, enrolled during active disease. The CDR3 bases are TGTGCCAGCAGTTACTTCGGAGGGGAGGAGTTCTACGAGCAGTACTTC. This codes for CASSYFGGEEFYEQYF.